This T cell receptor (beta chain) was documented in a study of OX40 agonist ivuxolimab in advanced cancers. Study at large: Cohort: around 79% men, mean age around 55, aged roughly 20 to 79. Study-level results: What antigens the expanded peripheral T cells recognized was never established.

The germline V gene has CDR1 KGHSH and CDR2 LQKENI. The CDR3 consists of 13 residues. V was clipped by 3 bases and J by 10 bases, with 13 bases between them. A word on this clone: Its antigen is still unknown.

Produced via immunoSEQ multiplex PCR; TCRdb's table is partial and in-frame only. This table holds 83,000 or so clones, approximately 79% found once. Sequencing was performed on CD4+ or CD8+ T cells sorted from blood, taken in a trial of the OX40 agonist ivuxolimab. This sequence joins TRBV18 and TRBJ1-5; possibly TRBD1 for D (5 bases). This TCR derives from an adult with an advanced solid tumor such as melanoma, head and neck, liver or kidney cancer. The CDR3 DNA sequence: TGTGCCAGCTCACCGGGTAACAGGAATCCCCAGCATTTT. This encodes CASSPGNRNPQHF.